This T cell receptor beta chain was recorded in a study of vaccination and CD4 T cells after COVID-19. Turning to the study itself: Convalescent patients gave post-COVID blood a median around 91 days post-diagnosis, range 35 to 161.

An Oncomine TCR Beta short-read assay was used to sequence the DNA from cultured CD4+ T cells. Genomic DNA was drawn out of CD4+ T cells grown in culture. TCRdb reprocessed the PCR reads with MiXCR, giving one entry per CDR3 protein. The sample lists approximately 16,000 distinct CDR3 sequences; approximately 55% were seen once. Treatment: approximately nine-day PBMC culture with coronavirus spike peptide pools or control peptides (ViraFEST assay). All positive PCR tests were dated between March and December 2020, predating US Alpha, Beta and Delta variants. IL-2 at around 9.4 IU/ml and peptide pools at approximately 10 ug/ml were added to PBMCs cultured at two million per well. The ends lost 1 base at V and 5 bases at J; junction bases unmatched: 8. The CDR3 consists of 17 residues. Germline V gene lookup returns CDR1 MDHEN and CDR2 SYDVKM. About this clonotype itself: Its antigen is undetermined.

The TCR originated in a human donor who had recovered from COVID-19. The J gene is TRBJ1-5, the V gene TRBV28, with 10 bases identical to TRBD1. The starting material was CD4+ T cells from blood, cultured in vitro, obtained before SARS-CoV-2 vaccination. The CDR3 here is CASSLYAGTGVDQPQHF. The CDR3 DNA reads as TGTGCCAGCAGTTTATACGCAGGGACAGGGGTTGATCAGCCCCAGCATTTT.